This T cell receptor beta chain was captured by sequencing in a study of blood T cells in healthy people across ages. With 7 bases removed from V and 0 bases from J, the gap between germline ends came to 18 bases. The CDR3 contains 16 residues. Germline lookup yields CDR1 SNHLY and CDR2 FYNNEI. Next came a second PCR, run for about 7 to 11 cycles, which used a sample-barcoded 5' primer along with a J-beta primer mix. Each cDNA molecule carried a tag from a template-switch adaptor that contained 12 random nucleotides. MiXCR, run by TCRdb on the 5' RACE reads, gives a single entry per CDR3 protein. The repertoire holds fewer than 950,000 distinct CDR3 sequences, about 53% seen once, with approximately 40% in the top ten.

The chain carries TRBV2 and TRBJ1-1; a possible D gene is TRBD1 (5 bases). This receptor was identified in a man older than 75 in good health. Source material: blood. The CDR3: CASNPSQGRLNTEAFF. As DNA, the CDR3 is TGTGCCAGCAACCCATCTCAGGGCCGTCTGAACACTGAAGCTTTCTTT.